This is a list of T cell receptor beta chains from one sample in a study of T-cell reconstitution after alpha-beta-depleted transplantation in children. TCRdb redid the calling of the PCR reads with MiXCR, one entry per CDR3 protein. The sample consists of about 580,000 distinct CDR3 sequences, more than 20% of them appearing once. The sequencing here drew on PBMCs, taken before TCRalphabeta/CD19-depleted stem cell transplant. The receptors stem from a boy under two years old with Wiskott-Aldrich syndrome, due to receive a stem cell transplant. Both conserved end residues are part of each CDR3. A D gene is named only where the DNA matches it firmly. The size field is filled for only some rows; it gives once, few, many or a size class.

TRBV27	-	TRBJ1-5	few	TGTGCCAGCAGTGACGTGGGTACCCAGCCCCAGCATTTT	CASSDVGTQPQHF
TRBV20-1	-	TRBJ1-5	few	TGCAGTGCTTCCTACCAGGGATCAAGCAATCAGCCCCAGCATTTT	CSASYQGSSNQPQHF
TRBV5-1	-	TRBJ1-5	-	TGCGCCAGCAGCTTGGACGTCAGCCCTTTCAATCAGCCCCAGCATTTT	CASSLDVSPFNQPQHF
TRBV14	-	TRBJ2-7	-	TGTGCCAGCAGCCTAAGCAGGGATCCCTACGAGCAGTACTTC	CASSLSRDPYEQYF
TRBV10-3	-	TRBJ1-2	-	TGTGCCATCAGTGCCGACAGTTATGGCTACACCTTC	CAISADSYGYTF
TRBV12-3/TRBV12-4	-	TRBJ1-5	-	TGTGCCAGCAGTTTAGAGGAGAGCAATCAGCCCCAGCATTTT	CASSLEESNQPQHF
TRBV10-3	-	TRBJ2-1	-	TGTGCCATCAGGGACACTAATGAGCAGTTCTTC	CAIRDTNEQFF
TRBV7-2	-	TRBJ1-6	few	TGTGCCAGCAGCTTAGTTGGTTCGGGGTCACCCCTCCACTTT	CASSLVGSGSPLHF
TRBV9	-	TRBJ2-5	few	TGTGCCAGCAGCGTAGGTAGTCGGATGGAAGAGACCCAGTACTTC	CASSVGSRMEETQYF
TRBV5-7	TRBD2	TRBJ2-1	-	TGTGCCAGCAGCTCCCAGGCGGGAGGAACGAATGAGCAGTTCTTC	CASSSQAGGTNEQFF
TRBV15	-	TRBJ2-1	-	TGTGCCACCAGCAGGGGCACATGGGGCGAGCAGTTCTTC	CATSRGTWGEQFF
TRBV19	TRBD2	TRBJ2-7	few	TGTGCCAGTAGAGGAGCGGGAGGGAACTACGAGCAGTACTTC	CASRGAGGNYEQYF
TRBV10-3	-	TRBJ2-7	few	TGTGCCATCAGTGAGTCGGCCAAGCAGTACTTC	CAISESAKQYF
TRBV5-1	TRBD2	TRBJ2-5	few	TGCGCCAGCAGCTTGACAGGACTAGTCGAGACCCAGTACTTC	CASSLTGLVETQYF
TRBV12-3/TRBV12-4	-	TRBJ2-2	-	TGTGCCAGCAGTACCGGGGACGGAGGCGGGGAGCTGTTTTTT	CASSTGDGGGELFF
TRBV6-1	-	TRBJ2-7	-	TGTGCCAGCAGCGGAGGGGGGGAGTCCCACGAGCAGTACTTC	CASSGGGESHEQYF
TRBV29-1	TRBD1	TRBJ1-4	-	TGCAGCGGAACCGACAGGGGTAATGAAAAACTGTTTTTT	CSGTDRGNEKLFF
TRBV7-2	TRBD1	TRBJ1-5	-	TGTGCCAGCAGCTTAACGTGGGACAGGAATCAGCCCCAGCATTTT	CASSLTWDRNQPQHF
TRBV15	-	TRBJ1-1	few	TGTGCCACCCGATCCGGGCCCCCGGTGGCTACTGAAGCTTTCTTT	CATRSGPPVATEAFF
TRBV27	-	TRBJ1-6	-	TGTGCCAGCAGTCCGACGGGGAGCTCCTATAATTCACCCCTCCACTTT	CASSPTGSSYNSPLHF
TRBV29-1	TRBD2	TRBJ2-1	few	TGCAGCGTTGAAGAAGCGGGATTTGAGCAGTTCTTC	CSVEEAGFEQFF
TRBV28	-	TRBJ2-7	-	TGTGCCAGCAGTTTAGGGGAGTACCCCTACGAGCAGTACTTC	CASSLGEYPYEQYF
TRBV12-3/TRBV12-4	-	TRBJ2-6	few	TGTGCCAGCACCCCGAGGTGGGCTAGCTCTGGGGCCAACGTCCTGACTTTC	CASTPRWASSGANVLTF
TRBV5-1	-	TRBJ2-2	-	TGCGCCAGCAGCCGGATTACTAACACCGGGGAGCTGTTTTTT	CASSRITNTGELFF
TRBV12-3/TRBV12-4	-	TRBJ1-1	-	TGTGCCAGCAGCTCAACGGCAGAGCTCACTGAAGCTTTCTTT	CASSSTAELTEAFF
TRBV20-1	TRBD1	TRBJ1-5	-	TGCAGTGCTAGAGGGCAGGGGGTGTCTACTCAGCCCCAGCATTTT	CSARGQGVSTQPQHF
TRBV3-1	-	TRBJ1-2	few	TGTGCCAGCAGCCAAGACCGGACCATCGGGACCCCAGTAGAAGGCTACACCTTC	CASSQDRTIGTPVEGYTF
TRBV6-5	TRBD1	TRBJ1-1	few	TGTGCCAGCAGCTTTACTGGACAGGGGGACACTGAAGCTTTCTTT	CASSFTGQGDTEAFF
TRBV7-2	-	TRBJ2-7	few	TGTGCCAGCAGCTTAGTTCTTACCTACGAGCAGTACTTC	CASSLVLTYEQYF
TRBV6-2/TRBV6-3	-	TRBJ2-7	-	TGTGCCAGCAGTTTAGACGGACAGAAGGTCCACGAGCAGTACTTC	CASSLDGQKVHEQYF
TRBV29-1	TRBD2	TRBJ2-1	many	TGCAGCGTTGAAGGCTTGGCGGGAGGTACTCGGAATGAGCAGTTCTTC	CSVEGLAGGTRNEQFF
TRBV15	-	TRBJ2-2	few	TGTGCCACCGGGCCTGTAGCGAGGAACACCGGGGAGCTGTTTTTT	CATGPVARNTGELFF
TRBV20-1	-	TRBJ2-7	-	TGCAGTGCTGGTAAGCTGACAGGCCAATACGAGCAGTACTTC	CSAGKLTGQYEQYF
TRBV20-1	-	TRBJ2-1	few	TGCAGTGCTAGAGTGACAGCCTCCTACAATGAGCAGTTCTTC	CSARVTASYNEQFF
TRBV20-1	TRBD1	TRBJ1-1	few	TGCAGTGCTAGGAAGGGACAGGGGGGCACTGAAGCTTTCTTT	CSARKGQGGTEAFF
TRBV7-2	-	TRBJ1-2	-	TGTGCCAGCAGCGATATTGGACAGCCCACTAACTATGGCTACACCTTC	CASSDIGQPTNYGYTF
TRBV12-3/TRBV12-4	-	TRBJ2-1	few	TGTGCCAGCGCCCGCGGATCTGGGGGCCGGGAGCAGTTCTTC	CASARGSGGREQFF
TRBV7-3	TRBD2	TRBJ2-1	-	TGTGCCAGCAGCTCGACTAGCGGGGCCACCTACAATGAGCAGTTCTTC	CASSSTSGATYNEQFF
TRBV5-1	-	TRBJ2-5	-	TGCGCCAGCAGCGGGGACGCTCAAGAGACCCAGTACTTC	CASSGDAQETQYF
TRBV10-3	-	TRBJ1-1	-	TGTGCCATCAAATCTCCGCTTATGAACACTGAAGCTTTCTTT	CAIKSPLMNTEAFF
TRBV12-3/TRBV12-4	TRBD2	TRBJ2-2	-	TGTGCCAGCTTGGGAGGGATTCCCGGGGAGCTGTTTTTT	CASLGGIPGELFF
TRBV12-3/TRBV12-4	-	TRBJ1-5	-	TGTGCCAGCAGTGGGACCGGGCCCCAGCATTTT	CASSGTGPQHF
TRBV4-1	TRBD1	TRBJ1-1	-	TGCGCCAGCAGCCCAACCCCCGGGACAGGGGGCTTGAACACTGAAGCTTTCTTT	CASSPTPGTGGLNTEAFF
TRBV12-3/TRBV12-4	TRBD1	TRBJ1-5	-	TGTGCCAGCAGTTTACGACAGGGCGGAGGCAATCAGCCCCAGCATTTT	CASSLRQGGGNQPQHF
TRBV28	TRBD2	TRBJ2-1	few	TGTGCCAGCAGTCTATTAGCGGGGAGGGCCTACAATGAGCAGTTCTTC	CASSLLAGRAYNEQFF
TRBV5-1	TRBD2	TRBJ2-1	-	TGCGCCAGCAGCGAGACTAGCGTAAATGAGCAGTTCTTC	CASSETSVNEQFF
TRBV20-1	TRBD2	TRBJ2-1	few	TGCAGTGCTCACAGCGGGAGAAGGGATGAGCAGTTCTTC	CSAHSGRRDEQFF
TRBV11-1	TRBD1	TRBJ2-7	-	TGTGCCAGCAGCTTTAAGGAGAAAGAGGACAGGGTAAGAAACGAGCAGTACTTC	CASSFKEKEDRVRNEQYF
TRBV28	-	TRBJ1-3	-	TGTGCCAGCAGGGACCGGGACGGAAACTCTGGAAACACCATATATTTT	CASRDRDGNSGNTIYF